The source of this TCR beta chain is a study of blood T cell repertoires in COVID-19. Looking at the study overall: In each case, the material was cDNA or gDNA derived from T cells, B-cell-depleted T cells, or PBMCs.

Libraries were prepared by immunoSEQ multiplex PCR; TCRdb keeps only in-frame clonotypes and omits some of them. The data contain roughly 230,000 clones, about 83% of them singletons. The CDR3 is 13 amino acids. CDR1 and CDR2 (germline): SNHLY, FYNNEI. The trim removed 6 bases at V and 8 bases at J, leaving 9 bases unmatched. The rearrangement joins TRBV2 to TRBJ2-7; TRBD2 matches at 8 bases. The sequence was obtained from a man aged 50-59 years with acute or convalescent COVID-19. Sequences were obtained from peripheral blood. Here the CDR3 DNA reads TGTGCCAGCAGCCCGGGACTAGGCGCCAAGCAGTACTTC. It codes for CASSPGLGAKQYF. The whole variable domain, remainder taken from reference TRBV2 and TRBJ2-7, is EPEVTQTPSHQVTQMGQEVILRCVPISNHLYFYWYRQILGQKVEFLVSFYNNEISEKSEIFDDQFSVERPDGSNFTLKIRSTKLEDSAMYFCASSPGLGAKQYFGPGTRLTVT.